This entry is about one T cell receptor beta chain. The antigen remains undetermined. The protocol was immunoSEQ multiplex PCR, while the TCRdb copy is restricted to in-frame clones and leaves out a portion. Of roughly 70,000 clones listed, 70% to 90% are singletons. This entry is derived from a study of OX40 agonist ivuxolimab in advanced cancers. Study details: It was ivuxolimab, an agonistic anti-OX40 (CD134) antibody, that patients were treated with. A male proportion of under 90% was recorded, with mean age 60 years and range about 20 to 79.

Study results and caveats: Which antigen the expanded peripheral T cells recognized is unknown. Certain nonresponders likewise exhibited a low normalized T-cell clonal expansion.

With V trimmed by 2 bases and J by 4 bases, 6 bases remained unmatched. Looked up from germline, CDR1 is MNHNS and CDR2 is SASEGT. The CDR3 totals 16 residues. The chain carries TRBV6-1 and TRBJ1-3; 9 bases are a match to TRBD1. This clonotype was obtained from an adult with an advanced solid tumor such as melanoma, head and neck, liver or kidney cancer. The sequenced sample was CD4+ or CD8+ T cells sorted from blood, obtained in a trial of the OX40 agonist ivuxolimab. CDR3 region: CASSENPGQGGNTIYF. The CDR3 coding sequence is TGTGCCAGCAGTGAAAATCCGGGACAGGGAGGAAACACCATATATTTT.